A single sample is the source of the 20 T cell receptor beta chains below, sequenced in a study of blood T cell repertoires in COVID-19. The data were produced by immunoSEQ multiplex PCR, yet TCRdb's version contains in-frame clones alone and is incomplete. The sample contains about 280,000 clones, nearly 90% of which appear only once. The sequencing sample was made of PBMCs or T cells enriched from blood (not recorded which). These receptor sequences come from a woman between 18 and 30 years old with acute COVID-19.

The rearrangement joins TRBV20-1 to TRBJ2-4; TRBD2 is a possible D gene (5 bases). This CDR3 spans 14 amino acids. Germline V gene data show CDR1 as DFQATT and CDR2 as SNEGSKA (reference sequence). V lost 3 bases and J 0 bases, leaving 9 bases between the germline ends. CDR3 sequence (DNA): TGCAGTGCTAGTGATGAGGGAGCCAAAAACATTCAGTACTTC. Protein: CSASDEGAKNIQYF.

V usage is TRBV18 and J usage is TRBJ2-3; possible D gene TRBD2, 6 bases. This CDR3 spans 14 amino acids. Trimming pared 1 base from V and 5 bases from J, leaving 10 bases between. From germline, CDR1 is KGHSH and CDR2 LQKENI. In nucleotides, the CDR3 is TGTGCCAGCTCACCACGGGACTCCGGAGATACGCAGTATTTT. It translates to CASSPRDSGDTQYF.

J is TRBJ1-1 and V is TRBV6-5, with 8 positions matching TRBD1. Trimming at V came to 6 bases and at J to 4 bases, leaving 10 bases not matched to a gene. The CDR3 has 15 amino acids. The germline gives CDR1 MNHEY, CDR2 SVGAGI. The CDR3 DNA reads TGTGCCAGCAGCCGCCGGACAGGGTCGGGCACTGAAGCTTTCTTT. It encodes CASSRRTGSGTEAFF.

Only a few counts were recorded for this clone. The chain carries TRBV6-5 and TRBJ1-4, with a weak D call TRBD1 (6 bases). CDR3 length: 13 residues. V was pared by 6 bases and J by 8 bases, with 13 bases between. Germline CDR1 is MNHEY and CDR2 is SVGAGI. The CDR3 protein is CASRDSTLEKLFF. Written as DNA, the CDR3 is TGTGCCAGCAGGGACAGTACCCTAGAAAAACTGTTTTTT.

V is TRBV3-1 (or the pseudogene TRBV3-2) and J is TRBJ2-7; 11 nucleotides match TRBD1. J was trimmed by 5 bases and V by 1 base; bases with no gene match: 10. The CDR3 is 17 amino acids. CDR1 and CDR2 from the germline V gene are LGHDT and YNNKEL (reference sequence). The CDR3 reads CASSQVSAGQGGNEQYF. The CDR3 DNA follows: TGTGCCAGCAGCCAAGTATCCGCGGGACAGGGGGGAAACGAGCAGTACTTC.

The genes are TRBV18 and TRBJ2-3, with TRBD2 matching 9 bases. This CDR3 is built from 16 residues. Germline trimming cut 8 bases from V and 1 base from J; bases unmatched to any gene: 10. From germline, CDR1 is KGHSH and CDR2 LQKENI. As DNA, the CDR3 is TGTGCCAGCCGTACTATTCGGACTAGCGGCACAGATACGCAGTATTTT. Protein: CASRTIRTSGTDTQYF.

This chain connects TRBV19 to TRBJ2-1; D is possibly TRBD2 (5 bases). The germline CDR1 and CDR2 sequences are LNHDA and SQIVND (reference sequence). V gave up 6 bases and J gave up 6 bases, with 21 bases separating them. The CDR3 spans 16 residues. The CDR3 loop reads CASSPASFSGSNEQFF. In nucleotides, the CDR3 is TGTGCCAGTAGCCCAGCTAGCTTCTCTGGCAGCAATGAGCAGTTCTTC.

V gene TRBV7-3 combines with J gene TRBJ2-3; D is perhaps TRBD2 (5 bases). The V gene's germline CDR1 is SGHTA and CDR2 FQGTGA. This CDR3 is built from 16 residues. Trimming shortened V by 6 bases and J by 4 bases, and 20 bases separated the two germline ends. DNA of the CDR3: TGTGCCAGCAGGTATAGCGCCACAAGCCGGGCAGATACGCAGTATTTT. Translating it yields CASRYSATSRADTQYF.

The CDR3 reads CASSPEREENYEQYF. CDR3 bases: TGTGCCAGCAGCCCCGAGCGGGAGGAGAACTACGAGCAGTACTTC. This chain joins TRBV3-1 (or the pseudogene TRBV3-2) and TRBJ2-7; 9 nucleotides agree with TRBD2. This CDR3 region has 15 residues. The V gene end was trimmed by 4 bases and the J gene end by 3 bases; junction bases not matched to a gene: 7. Per the germline V gene, CDR1 is LGHDT and CDR2 is YNNKEL (reference sequence).

The chain is built from TRBV29-1 and TRBJ1-2; 8 nucleotides line up with TRBD1. This CDR3 region has 13 residues. Germline V CDR1 and CDR2: SQVTM, ANQGSEA. The V and J ends lost 1 base and 5 bases, in that order; junction bases with no gene match: 3. The CDR3 DNA is TGCAGCGTTGAAGCTTGGACAGGGTATGGCTACACCTTC. Amino acid sequence: CSVEAWTGYGYTF.

The chain employs TRBV27 and TRBJ2-5, with D tentatively TRBD2 (6 bases). Germline CDR1 MNHEY, CDR2 SMNVEV (reference sequence). V lost 6 bases and J 5 bases, leaving 16 bases between the germline ends. This CDR3 is 14 amino acids long. The CDR3 DNA reads as TGTGCCAGCAGGGCTAATATTGGGAGGGAGACCCAGTACTTC. Its translation is CASRANIGRETQYF.

The genes are TRBV6-4 and TRBJ1-2; tentative D call: TRBD1 (6 bases). The CDR3 sequence is 14 residues long. The ends were cut back, 6 bases at V and 8 bases at J, with 19 bases in the middle. Per germline, CDR1 MRHNA and CDR2 SNTAGT. CDR3 nucleotides: TGTGCCAGCAGCCCAACAGGGTCATCTTTCGGCTACACCTTC. This encodes CASSPTGSSFGYTF.

The rearrangement uses TRBV18 and TRBJ2-7, with D possibly being TRBD1 (5 bases). This CDR3 region has 14 residues. The V end was cut by 0 bases, the J end by 2 bases, with 8 bases between. Germline V gene data show CDR1 as KGHSH and CDR2 as LQKENI. CDR3 loop: CASSPPGQPYEQYF. The DNA of the CDR3 is TGTGCCAGCTCACCACCGGGGCAACCCTACGAGCAGTACTTC.

The V and J genes are TRBV3-1 (or the pseudogene TRBV3-2) and TRBJ2-1, with 11 bases that match TRBD2. Germline V gives CDR1 LGHDT, CDR2 YNNKEL (reference sequence). The CDR3 loop spans 20 amino acids. Germline trimming cut 2 bases from V and 8 bases from J; bases unmatched to any gene: 20. Here the CDR3 DNA reads TGTGCCAGCAGCCAATATCTACTAGCGGGAGACTTCGAGGGCGTCCATGAGCAGTTCTTC. As protein: CASSQYLLAGDFEGVHEQFF.

The chain links TRBV4-1 to TRBJ2-1; D is perhaps TRBD1 (6 bases). This CDR3 comprises 16 residues. Trimming took 0 bases from V and 3 from J, leaving 12 bases between them. The V gene's germline CDR1 is MGHRA and CDR2 YSYEKL. CDR3 residues: CASSQERTEYYNEQFF. The CDR3 DNA reads as TGCGCCAGCAGCCAAGAACGGACAGAGTACTACAATGAGCAGTTCTTC.

A remark on this clone: Within the sample, other DNA sequences also encode this same CDR3. The chain carries TRBV12-3 or TRBV12-4 and TRBJ2-2; 7 bases are shared with TRBD1. The CDR3 contains 13 residues. Trimming took 5 bases from V and 5 from J; bases not matched to a gene: 2. The CDR3 coding sequence is TGTGCCAGCAGTGACAGGGTTACCGGGGAGCTGTTTTTT. Translation: CASSDRVTGELFF.

The rearrangement links TRBV28 to TRBJ2-6; possible D gene TRBD1, 5 bases. Germline V CDR1 and CDR2: MDHEN, SYDVKM. V lost 4 bases and J lost 2, with 9 bases in between. CDR3 length: 15 residues. CDR3 loop: CASSYHRTGANVLTF. CDR3 bases: TGTGCCAGCAGTTATCACAGGACTGGGGCCAACGTCCTGACTTTC.

The J gene is TRBJ2-1, the V gene TRBV7-2; TRBD2 aligns across 11 bases. CDR3 length: 15 residues. CDR1 and CDR2 from the germline V gene are SGHTA and FQGNSA. The J segment lost 10 bases and the V segment lost 3 bases, leaving 8 bases of the junction unmatched. CDR3 sequence: CASSFTTSGMQEQFF. In DNA form, the CDR3 reads TGTGCCAGCAGCTTCACGACTAGCGGGATGCAAGAGCAGTTCTTC.

This sequence joins TRBV18 and TRBJ2-7; 7 nucleotides align to TRBD1. After removal of 3 bases from V and 0 bases from J, the junction contained 5 bases not matched to a gene. This CDR3 is 15 amino acids long. CDR1 is KGHSH and CDR2 is LQKENI in the germline V gene. The CDR3 DNA reads TGTGCCAGCTCACCTGACAGGGCGAGCTCCTACGAGCAGTACTTC. This codes for CASSPDRASSYEQYF. The full variable domain, rest sourced from reference TRBV18 and TRBJ2-7, is NAGVMQNPRHLVRRRGQEARLRCSPMKGHSHVYWYRQLPEEGLKFMVYLQKENIIDESGMPKERFSAEFPKEGPSILRIQQVVRGDSAAYFCASSPDRASSYEQYFGPGTRLTVT.

This clone was found once. The gene calls are TRBV4-2 and TRBJ2-1, with D perhaps TRBD1 (5 bases). Germline V gene data show CDR1 as LGHNA and CDR2 as YNFKEQ. This CDR3 has 16 residues. V gave up 1 base and J gave up 5 bases, with 15 bases separating them. The CDR3 DNA reads as TGTGCCAGCAGCCAAGCACTACAGGTACCAAACAATGAGCAGTTCTTC. Protein product: CASSQALQVPNNEQFF.